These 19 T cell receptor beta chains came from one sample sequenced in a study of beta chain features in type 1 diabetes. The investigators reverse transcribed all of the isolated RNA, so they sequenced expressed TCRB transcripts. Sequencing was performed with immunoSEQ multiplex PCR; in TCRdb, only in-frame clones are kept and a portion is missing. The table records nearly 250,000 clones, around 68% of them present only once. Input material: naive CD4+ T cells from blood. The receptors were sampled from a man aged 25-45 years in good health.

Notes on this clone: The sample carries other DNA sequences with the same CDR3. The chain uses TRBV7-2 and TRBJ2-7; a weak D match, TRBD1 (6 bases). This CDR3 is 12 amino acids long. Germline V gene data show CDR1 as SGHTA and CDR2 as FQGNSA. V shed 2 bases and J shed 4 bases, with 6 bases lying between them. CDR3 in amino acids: CASSLQGYEQYF. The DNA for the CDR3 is TGTGCCAGCAGCTTACAGGGGTACGAGCAGTACTTC. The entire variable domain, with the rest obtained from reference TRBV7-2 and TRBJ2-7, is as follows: GAGVSQSPSNKVTEKGKDVELRCDPISGHTALYWYRQSLGQGLEFLIYFQGNSAPDKSGLPSDRFSAERTGGSVSTLTIQRTQQEDSAVYLCASSLQGYEQYFGPGTRLTVT.

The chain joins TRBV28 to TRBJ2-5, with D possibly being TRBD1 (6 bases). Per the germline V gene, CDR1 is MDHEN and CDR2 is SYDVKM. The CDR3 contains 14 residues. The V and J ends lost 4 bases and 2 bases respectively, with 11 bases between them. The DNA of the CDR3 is TGTGCCAGCAGTTCCCCGGGACAACAAGAGACCCAGTACTTC. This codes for CASSSPGQQETQYF.

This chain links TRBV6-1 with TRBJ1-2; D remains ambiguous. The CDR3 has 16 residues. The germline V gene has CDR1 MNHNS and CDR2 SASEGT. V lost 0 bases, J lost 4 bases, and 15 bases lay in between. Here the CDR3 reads CASSEALNANFYGYTF. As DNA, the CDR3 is TGTGCCAGCAGTGAAGCGCTGAACGCGAACTTCTATGGCTACACCTTC.

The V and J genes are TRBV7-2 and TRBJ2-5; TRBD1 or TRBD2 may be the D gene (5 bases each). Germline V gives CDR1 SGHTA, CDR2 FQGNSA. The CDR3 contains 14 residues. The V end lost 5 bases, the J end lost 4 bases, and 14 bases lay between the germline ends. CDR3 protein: CASSPRGGRETQYF. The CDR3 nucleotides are TGTGCCAGCAGCCCCCGTGGGGGTAGAGAGACCCAGTACTTC.

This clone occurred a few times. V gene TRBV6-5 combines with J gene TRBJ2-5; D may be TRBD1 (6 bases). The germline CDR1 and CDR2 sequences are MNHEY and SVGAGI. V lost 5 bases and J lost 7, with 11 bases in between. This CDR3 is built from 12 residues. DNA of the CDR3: TGTGCCAGCAGTCCTTCAGGGGTGACCCAGTACTTC. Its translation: CASSPSGVTQYF.

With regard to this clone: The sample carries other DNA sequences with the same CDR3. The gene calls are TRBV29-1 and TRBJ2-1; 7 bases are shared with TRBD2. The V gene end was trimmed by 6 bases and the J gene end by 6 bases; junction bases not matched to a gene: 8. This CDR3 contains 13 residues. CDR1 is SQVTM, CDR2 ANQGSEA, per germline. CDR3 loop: CSVRGLMGNEQFF. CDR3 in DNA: TGCAGCGTGCGGGGACTAATGGGCAATGAGCAGTTCTTC.

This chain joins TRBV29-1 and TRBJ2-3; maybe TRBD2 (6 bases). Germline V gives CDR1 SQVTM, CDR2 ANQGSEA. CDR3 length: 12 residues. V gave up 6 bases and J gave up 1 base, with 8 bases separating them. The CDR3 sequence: CSVREGTDTQYF. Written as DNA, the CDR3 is TGCAGCGTGAGGGAGGGCACAGATACGCAGTATTTT.

The CDR3 spells CASSWTSDRANEQFF. The CDR3 region has the DNA TGTGCCAGCAGCTGGACTAGCGATAGGGCCAATGAGCAGTTCTTC. The V call is TRBV7-2, the J call TRBJ2-1, with 9 bases matching TRBD2. Germline V gene sequence: CDR1 SGHTA, CDR2 FQGNSA. CDR3 length equals 15 residues. V trimming: 4 bases; J trimming: 6 bases; junction bases outside the gene matches: 7. Variable domain in full (rest from reference TRBV7-2 and TRBJ2-1): GAGVSQSPSNKVTEKGKDVELRCDPISGHTALYWYRQSLGQGLEFLIYFQGNSAPDKSGLPSDRFSAERTGGSVSTLTIQRTQQEDSAVYLCASSWTSDRANEQFFGPGTRLTVL.

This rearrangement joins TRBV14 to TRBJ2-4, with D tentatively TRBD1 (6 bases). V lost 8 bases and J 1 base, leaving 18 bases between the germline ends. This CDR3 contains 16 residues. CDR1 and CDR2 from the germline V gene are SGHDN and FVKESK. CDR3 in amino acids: CASSPGAVWAKNIQYF. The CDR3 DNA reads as TGTGCCAGCTCGCCAGGGGCAGTCTGGGCCAAAAACATTCAGTACTTC.

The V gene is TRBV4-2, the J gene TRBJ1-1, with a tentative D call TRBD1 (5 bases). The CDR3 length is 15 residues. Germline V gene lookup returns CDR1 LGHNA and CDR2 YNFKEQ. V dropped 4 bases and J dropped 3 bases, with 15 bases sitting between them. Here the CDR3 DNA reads TGTGCCAGCAGCCCCCGGGGAACGGGGGACACTGAAGCTTTCTTT. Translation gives CASSPRGTGDTEAFF.

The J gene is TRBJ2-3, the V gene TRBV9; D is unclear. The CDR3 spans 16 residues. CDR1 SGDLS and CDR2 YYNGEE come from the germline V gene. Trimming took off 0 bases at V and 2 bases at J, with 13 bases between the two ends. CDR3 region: CASSVGVAATTDTQYF. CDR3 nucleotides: TGTGCCAGCAGCGTAGGTGTGGCGGCGACCACAGATACGCAGTATTTT.

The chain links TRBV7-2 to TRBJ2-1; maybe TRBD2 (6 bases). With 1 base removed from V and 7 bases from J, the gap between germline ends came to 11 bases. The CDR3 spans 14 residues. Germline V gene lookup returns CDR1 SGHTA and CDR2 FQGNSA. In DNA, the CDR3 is TGTGCCAGCAGCTTAGTCGGGGGTAGGAATGAGCAGTTCTTC. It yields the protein CASSLVGGRNEQFF.

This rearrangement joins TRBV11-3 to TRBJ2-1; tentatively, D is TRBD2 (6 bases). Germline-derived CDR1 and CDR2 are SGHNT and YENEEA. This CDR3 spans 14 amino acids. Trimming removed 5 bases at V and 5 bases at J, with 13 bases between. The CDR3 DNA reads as TGTGCCAGCAGCGTAGGACTAATAAACAATGAGCAGTTCTTC. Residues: CASSVGLINNEQFF.

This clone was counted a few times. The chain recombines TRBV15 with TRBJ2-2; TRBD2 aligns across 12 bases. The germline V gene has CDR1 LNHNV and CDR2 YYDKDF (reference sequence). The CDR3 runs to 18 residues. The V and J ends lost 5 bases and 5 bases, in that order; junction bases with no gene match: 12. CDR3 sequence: CATSEPGLAGHETGELFF. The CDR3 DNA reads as TGTGCCACCAGCGAACCGGGACTAGCGGGTCACGAGACCGGGGAGCTGTTTTTT.

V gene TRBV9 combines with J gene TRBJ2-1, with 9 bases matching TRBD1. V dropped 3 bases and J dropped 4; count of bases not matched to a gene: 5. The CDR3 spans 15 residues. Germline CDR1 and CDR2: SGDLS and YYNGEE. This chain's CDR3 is CASSATGGAYNEQFF. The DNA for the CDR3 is TGTGCCAGCAGCGCCACAGGGGGCGCGTACAATGAGCAGTTCTTC.

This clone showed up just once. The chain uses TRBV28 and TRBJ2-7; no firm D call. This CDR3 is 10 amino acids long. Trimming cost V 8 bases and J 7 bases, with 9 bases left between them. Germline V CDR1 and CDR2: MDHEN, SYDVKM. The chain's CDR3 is CASGHFEQYF. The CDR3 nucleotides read TGTGCCAGCGGCCACTTTGAGCAGTACTTC.

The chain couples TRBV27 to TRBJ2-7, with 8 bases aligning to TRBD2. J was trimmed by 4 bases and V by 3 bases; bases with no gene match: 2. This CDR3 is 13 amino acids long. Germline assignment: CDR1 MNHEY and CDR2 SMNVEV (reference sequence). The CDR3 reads CASSFREGYEQYF. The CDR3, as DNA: TGTGCCAGCAGTTTTCGGGAGGGTTACGAGCAGTACTTC.

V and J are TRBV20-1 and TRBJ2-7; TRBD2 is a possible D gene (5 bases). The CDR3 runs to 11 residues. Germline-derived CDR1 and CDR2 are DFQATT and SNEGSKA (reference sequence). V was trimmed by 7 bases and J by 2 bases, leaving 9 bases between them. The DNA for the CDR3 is TGCAGTGTCCTGCGGGCCTACGAGCAGTACTTC. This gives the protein CSVLRAYEQYF.

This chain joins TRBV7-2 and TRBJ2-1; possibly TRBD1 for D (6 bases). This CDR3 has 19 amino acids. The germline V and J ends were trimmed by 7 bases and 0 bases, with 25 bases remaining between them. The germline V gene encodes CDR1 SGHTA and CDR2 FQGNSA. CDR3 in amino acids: CASNYRGIQRRSSYNEQFF. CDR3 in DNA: TGTGCCAGCAACTATAGGGGGATCCAGCGGAGGAGCTCCTACAATGAGCAGTTCTTC.